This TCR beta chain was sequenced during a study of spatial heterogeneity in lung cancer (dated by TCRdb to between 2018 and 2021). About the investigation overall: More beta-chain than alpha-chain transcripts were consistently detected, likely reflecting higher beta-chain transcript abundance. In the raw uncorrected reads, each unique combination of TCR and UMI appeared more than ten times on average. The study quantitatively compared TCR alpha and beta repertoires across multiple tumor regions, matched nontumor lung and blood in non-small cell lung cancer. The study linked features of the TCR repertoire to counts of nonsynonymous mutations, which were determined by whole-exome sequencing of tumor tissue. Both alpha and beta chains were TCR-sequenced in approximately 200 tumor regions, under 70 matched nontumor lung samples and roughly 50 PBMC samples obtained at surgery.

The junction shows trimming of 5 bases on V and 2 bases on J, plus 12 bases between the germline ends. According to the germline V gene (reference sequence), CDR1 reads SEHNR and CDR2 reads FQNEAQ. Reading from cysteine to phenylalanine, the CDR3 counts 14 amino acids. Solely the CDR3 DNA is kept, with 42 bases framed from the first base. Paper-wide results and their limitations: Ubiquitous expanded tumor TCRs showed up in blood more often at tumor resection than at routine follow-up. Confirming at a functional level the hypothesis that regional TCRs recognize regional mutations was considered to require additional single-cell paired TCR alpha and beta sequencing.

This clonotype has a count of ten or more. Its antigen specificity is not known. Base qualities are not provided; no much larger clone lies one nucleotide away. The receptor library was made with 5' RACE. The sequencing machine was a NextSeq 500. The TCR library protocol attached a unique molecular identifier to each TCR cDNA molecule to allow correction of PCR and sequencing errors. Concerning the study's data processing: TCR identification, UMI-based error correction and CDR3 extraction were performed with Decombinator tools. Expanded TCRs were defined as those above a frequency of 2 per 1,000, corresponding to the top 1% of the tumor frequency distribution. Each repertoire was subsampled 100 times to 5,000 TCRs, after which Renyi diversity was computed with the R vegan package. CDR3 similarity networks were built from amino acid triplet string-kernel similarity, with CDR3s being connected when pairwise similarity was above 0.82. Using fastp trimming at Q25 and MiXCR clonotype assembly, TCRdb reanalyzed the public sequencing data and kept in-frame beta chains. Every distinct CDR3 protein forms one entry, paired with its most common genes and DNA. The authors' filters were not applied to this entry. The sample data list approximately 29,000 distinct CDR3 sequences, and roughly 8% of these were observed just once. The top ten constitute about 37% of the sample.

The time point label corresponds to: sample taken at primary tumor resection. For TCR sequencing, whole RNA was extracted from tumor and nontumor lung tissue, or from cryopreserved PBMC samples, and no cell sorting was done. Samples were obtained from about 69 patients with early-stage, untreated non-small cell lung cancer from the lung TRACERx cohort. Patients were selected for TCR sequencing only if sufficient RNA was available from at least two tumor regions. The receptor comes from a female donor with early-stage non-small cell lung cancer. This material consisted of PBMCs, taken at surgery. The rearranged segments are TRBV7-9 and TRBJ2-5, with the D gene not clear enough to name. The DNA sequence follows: TGTGCCAGCAGCCTCCGGGCCTCACAAGAGACCCAGTACTTC. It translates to CASSLRASQETQYF.